These 8 T cell receptor beta chains share one sample of origin, sequenced in a study of OX40 agonist ivuxolimab in advanced cancers. Assay used: immunoSEQ multiplex PCR; TCRdb lists only in-frame clones, some missing. Of over 45,000 clones listed, roughly four fifths were seen once; the top ten hold around 5%. Sequencing was performed on CD4+ or CD8+ T cells sorted from blood, taken in a trial of the OX40 agonist ivuxolimab. The receptor set was obtained from an adult with an advanced solid tumor such as melanoma, head and neck, liver or kidney cancer.

The chain uses TRBV27 and TRBJ2-5; 13 nucleotides match TRBD2. Trimming removed 8 bases from V and 5 bases from J; junction bases left unmatched: 11. The length of the CDR3 is 16 residues. The germline V gene has CDR1 MNHEY and CDR2 SMNVEV (reference sequence). CDR3 in DNA: TGTGCCAGCGGCCTGACTAGCGGGGGGACGAGGGAGACCCAGTACTTC. This encodes CASGLTSGGTRETQYF.

This clone was recorded once. The chain carries TRBV10-2 and TRBJ2-7; D is unresolved. Germline CDR1 is WSHSY and CDR2 is SAAADI. V dropped 4 bases and J dropped 3 bases, with 7 bases sitting between them. The CDR3 runs to 12 residues. The CDR3 DNA reads TGCGCCAGCAGTGCAAACATCTACGAGCAGTACTTC. Translating gives CASSANIYEQYF.

The chain carries TRBV11-2 and TRBJ2-3; D may be TRBD1 or TRBD2 (6 bases each). The CDR3 contains 16 residues. V lost 1 base to trimming and J lost 4 bases, with 15 bases between them. CDR1 and CDR2 (germline): SGHAT, FQNNGV. In DNA, the CDR3 is TGTGCCAGCAGCTTAGTTCCGGGGGCGGTTGCAGATACGCAGTATTTT. Protein: CASSLVPGAVADTQYF.

This chain links TRBV2 with TRBJ1-1, with a weak D call TRBD1 (5 bases). The CDR3 has 16 residues. The germline gives CDR1 SNHLY, CDR2 FYNNEI. The V gene lost 7 bases and the J gene lost 0 bases, with 18 bases spanning the gap. The CDR3 region has the DNA TGTGCCAGCATCGGGGGACCTAACCTTATGAACACTGAAGCTTTCTTT. It encodes CASIGGPNLMNTEAFF.

The chain joins TRBV6-6 to TRBJ2-2; TRBD2 agrees at 12 bases. Germline CDR1 MNHNY, CDR2 SVGAGI (reference sequence). This CDR3 is 16 amino acids long. With V trimmed by 6 bases and J by 6 bases, 8 bases remained unmatched. CDR3 sequence (DNA): TGTGCCAGCAGACCTGGTCTAGCGGGGGGGGCCGGGGAGCTGTTTTTT. This encodes CASRPGLAGGAGELFF.

There are a few counts of this clone. The chain recombines TRBV14 with TRBJ2-7, with TRBD1 matching 8 bases. The CDR3 consists of 16 residues. The V and J ends lost 1 base and 4 bases, in that order; junction bases with no gene match: 9. Germline CDR1 and CDR2: SGHDN and FVKESK. The CDR3 DNA reads as TGTGCCAGCAGCCAAGGGGCCGGGACAGGATCTTACGAGCAGTACTTC. Translating gives CASSQGAGTGSYEQYF.

This clone was recorded only once. This chain joins TRBV6-5 and TRBJ2-1; TRBD2 matches at 10 bases. The J segment lost 4 bases and the V segment lost 4 bases, leaving 7 bases of the junction unmatched. The germline V gene encodes CDR1 MNHEY and CDR2 SVGAGI. The CDR3 is 16 residues long. In nucleotides, the CDR3 is TGTGCCAGCAGTTCCCTCGGGACTAGCGATTACAATGAGCAGTTCTTC. Protein sequence: CASSSLGTSDYNEQFF.

This chain links TRBV2 with TRBJ2-1, with D possibly matching TRBD2 (7 bases). The V end lost 7 bases, the J end lost 4 bases, and 17 bases lay between the germline ends. The CDR3 has 15 amino acids. Looked up from germline, CDR1 is SNHLY and CDR2 is FYNNEI. In DNA form, the CDR3 reads TGTGCCAGCATCGCGGTGGGAGGGGGGTACAATGAGCAGTTCTTC. This translates into CASIAVGGGYNEQFF. Full variable domain (rest looked up from reference TRBV2 and TRBJ2-1): EPEVTQTPSHQVTQMGQEVILRCVPISNHLYFYWYRQILGQKVEFLVSFYNNEISEKSEIFDDQFSVERPDGSNFTLKIRSTKLEDSAMYFCASIAVGGGYNEQFFGPGTRLTVL.